The rows below give T cell receptor beta chains drawn from one sample of a study of blood T cell repertoires in COVID-19. Profiling relied on immunoSEQ multiplex PCR, and the TCRdb table lists in-frame clones only, not all of them. The sample contains around 290,000 clones, approximately 90% of which appear only once. Material: PBMCs or T cells enriched from blood (not recorded which). These receptor sequences come from a woman in her fifties or sixties in a cohort exposed to, infected with or recovered from COVID-19 (not recorded which). The CDR3 runs from the conserved cysteine through the conserved F or W. A D gene is named only where the DNA matches it firmly. Clone size is given for some rows only: seen once, a few or many times, or a class if the clone is expanded.

. | TRBJ2-3 | . | TRBV2 | TGTGCCAGCAGTGGAGGTGGGGGGGCGCGGACAGATACGCAGTATTTT | CASSGGGGARTDTQYF
once | TRBJ1-1 | . | TRBV7-2 | TGTGCCAGCAGCTTAGCCAGGGGCGATAAGACTGAAGCTTTCTTT | CASSLARGDKTEAFF
. | TRBJ2-3 | . | TRBV6-5 | TGTGCCAGCAGTTACGGAGGGGCCGGCACAGATACGCAGTATTTT | CASSYGGAGTDTQYF
. | TRBJ1-4 | TRBD1 | TRBV2 | TGTGCCAGCAGGACCGGACAGGGGGCAACTAATGAAAAACTGTTTTTT | CASRTGQGATNEKLFF
. | TRBJ2-4 | TRBD1 | TRBV7-8 | TGTGCCAGCAGCCCAGACTGGGGGACAGGGCCCTATGCCAAAAACATTCAGTACTTC | CASSPDWGTGPYAKNIQYF
. | TRBJ2-5 | . | TRBV19 | TGTGCCAGTAGTATCGATGGGAGCGGGACCCAGTACTTC | CASSIDGSGTQYF
once | TRBJ2-1 | . | TRBV19 | TGTGCCAGTAGTATATCCGGGAGCAACAATGAGCAGTTCTTC | CASSISGSNNEQFF
. | TRBJ1-4 | TRBD1 | TRBV5-8 | TGTGCCAGCAGCTTACCGGGACAGGGGAATGAAAAACTGTTTTTT | CASSLPGQGNEKLFF
. | TRBJ2-7 | TRBD1 | TRBV29-1 | TGCAGCGTTGAAGGGGACAGGGGAGATCGGTACTTC | CSVEGDRGDRYF
. | TRBJ2-1 | TRBD2 | TRBV9 | TGTGCCAGCAGCGTAGCCCCTAGCGGGAGTGGTAGCAATGAGCAGTTCTTC | CASSVAPSGSGSNEQFF
. | TRBJ2-3 | TRBD1 | TRBV6-2/TRBV6-3 | TGTGCCAGCAGTGGACCCGGGACAGGGGCAGATACGCAGTATTTT | CASSGPGTGADTQYF
. | TRBJ2-3 | TRBD2 | TRBV28 | TGTGCCAGCAGTTCCAGTGGCCCACTAGCGGTTTTCACAGATACGCAGTATTTT | CASSSSGPLAVFTDTQYF
. | TRBJ2-7 | TRBD1 | TRBV15 | TGTGCCACCAGCAGAGTTCCGGGACAGTCCTACGAGCAGTACTTC | CATSRVPGQSYEQYF
. | TRBJ1-4 | TRBD1 | TRBV6-6 | TGTGCCAGCAGCCGGGACAGGGGGCGCGAAAAACTGTTTTTT | CASSRDRGREKLFF
. | TRBJ2-6 | . | TRBV28 | TGTGCCAGCGGAGAAACAGGGTCCTCTGGGGCCAACGTCCTGACTTTC | CASGETGSSGANVLTF
. | TRBJ1-2 | TRBD1 | TRBV19 | TGTGCCAGTAGTAAGACAGGGATTGGCTACACCTTC | CASSKTGIGYTF
. | TRBJ1-5 | . | TRBV19 | TGTGCCAGTAGTATAGAGGCAGGGAATCAGCCCCAGCATTTT | CASSIEAGNQPQHF
. | TRBJ1-1 | . | TRBV5-1 | TGCGCCAGCAGCTTGAGAGGGGGAGGGTCGGACACTGAAGCTTTCTTT | CASSLRGGGSDTEAFF
. | TRBJ1-3 | TRBD1 | TRBV6-5 | TGTGCCAGCAGTTACTCTCTCGGGACAGCCAGAAACACCATATATTTT | CASSYSLGTARNTIYF
. | TRBJ1-2 | . | TRBV28 | TGTGCCAGCGGGGAAGCCGGGACAAAAGCTAACTATGGCTACACCTTC | CASGEAGTKANYGYTF
. | TRBJ2-1 | TRBD2 | TRBV19 | TGTGCCAGTAGTATTGATGGGAGGGCCTTCACAAATGAGCAGTTCTTC | CASSIDGRAFTNEQFF
once | TRBJ2-1 | . | TRBV19 | TGTGCCAGTAGTATACGGGGAGGGGGTGCAAATGAGCAGTTCTTC | CASSIRGGGANEQFF
. | TRBJ2-4 | TRBD2 | TRBV28 | TGTGCCAGCAGTTTATCCATAGCGGGAGGGCCCAGCGAAAACATTCAGTACTTC | CASSLSIAGGPSENIQYF
. | TRBJ2-1 | TRBD2 | TRBV24-1 | TGTGCCACCAGTCCTAGCGGGATGTCCTACAATGAGCAGTTCTTC | CATSPSGMSYNEQFF